Presented here are 10 T cell receptor beta chains from one specimen sequenced in a study of identical twins. TCRdb analysed the 5' RACE reads with MiXCR anew, one entry per CDR3 protein. Of 450,000 or so distinct CDR3 sequences in the sample, approximately 15% were seen once. The same sample was also studied in work on yellow fever vaccine responses in identical twins.

The sequenced material came from CD4+ T cells sorted from blood. The receptors originated from a woman between 18 and 29 years old in good health.

This clonotype has only a few counts. V is TRBV5-1 and J is TRBJ2-5; D is unresolved. In germline, CDR1 is SGHRS, CDR2 YFSETQ. The CDR3 extends over 14 amino acids. V shed 0 bases and J shed 1 base, with 7 bases lying between them. The CDR3 spells CASSLARSQETQYF. The CDR3 bases are TGCGCCAGCAGCTTGGCCCGGTCCCAAGAGACCCAGTACTTC.

This clonotype was picked up a small number of times. This chain uses TRBV14 with TRBJ2-5, with D unclear. Germline V lookup: CDR1 SGHDN, CDR2 FVKESK. This CDR3 is 15 amino acids long. Trimming pared 0 bases from V and 5 bases from J, leaving 13 bases between. The CDR3 sequence: CASSQDQTAAETQYF. In DNA, the CDR3 is TGTGCCAGCAGCCAAGATCAGACGGCGGCTGAGACCCAGTACTTC.

This clonotype was detected only a few times. J is TRBJ2-7 and V is TRBV25-1; TRBD2 is a possible D gene (6 bases). Trimming cost V 3 bases and J 12 bases, with 12 bases left between them. This CDR3 is 11 amino acids long. The germline gives CDR1 MGHDK, CDR2 SYGVNS. Written as DNA, the CDR3 is TGTGCCAGCAGTGAGGGAGGACGCCTGTACTTC. Translating it yields CASSEGGRLYF.

The chain recombines TRBV4-1 with TRBJ2-5; 14 bases are shared with TRBD2. CDR3 length: 21 residues. V trimming: 4 bases; J trimming: 5 bases; junction bases outside the gene matches: 21. Looked up from germline, CDR1 is MGHRA and CDR2 is YSYEKL. The CDR3 DNA reads TGCGCCAGCAGCCTCCGAATCGTACTCAGACTAGCGGGAGGGCCCCGGGAGACCCAGTACTTC. This gives the protein CASSLRIVLRLAGGPRETQYF.

The chain has TRBV7-2 and TRBJ2-1; D is unclear. Germline lookup yields CDR1 SGHTA and CDR2 FQGNSA. The V end lost 1 base, the J end lost 9 bases, and 10 bases lay between the germline ends. The CDR3 contains 13 residues. Here the CDR3 DNA reads TGTGCCAGCAGCTTAGTATGGGATAGTGAGCAGTTCTTC. Its translation: CASSLVWDSEQFF.

This chain joins TRBV3-1 and TRBJ2-5, with D possibly TRBD2 on 5 matching bases. Trimming took off 1 base at V and 7 bases at J, with 13 bases between the two ends. Germline V gene data show CDR1 as LGHDT and CDR2 as YNNKEL (reference sequence). The CDR3 is 14 residues long. The CDR3 loop reads CASSQAGSDRTQYF. The CDR3 DNA reads TGTGCCAGCAGCCAAGCGGGGTCCGACCGGACCCAGTACTTC.

This sequence joins TRBV4-2 and TRBJ2-7, with 10 bases lining up with TRBD1. Germline V gene data show CDR1 as LGHNA and CDR2 as YNFKEQ. The CDR3 spans 15 residues. V was clipped by 1 base and J by 5 bases; unmatched bases: 5. In nucleotides, the CDR3 is TGTGCCAGCAGCCAAGGGACAGGGGGTATGGACGAGCAGTACTTC. This gives the protein CASSQGTGGMDEQYF.

A few counts support this clonotype. This sequence joins TRBV5-1 and TRBJ1-3, with unresolved D. Germline assignment: CDR1 SGHRS and CDR2 YFSETQ. V was cut by 2 bases and J by 6 bases, with 12 bases left in between. CDR3 length equals 14 residues. The CDR3 DNA is TGCGCCAGCAGCTTCGGCGATTTCTCAAACACCATATATTTT. It codes for CASSFGDFSNTIYF. Looking up the rest from reference TRBV5-1 and TRBJ1-3 gives the full variable domain: KAGVTQTPRYLIKTRGQQVTLSCSPISGHRSVSWYQQTPGQGLQFLFEYFSETQRNKGNFPGRFSGRQFSNSRSEMNVSTLELGDSALYLCASSFGDFSNTIYFGEGSWLTVV.

This clonotype has ten or more counts. The chain employs TRBV28 and TRBJ2-7, with D tentatively TRBD2 (6 bases). The CDR3 spans 17 residues. CDR1 is MDHEN and CDR2 is SYDVKM in the germline V gene. Trimming stripped 5 bases from V and 0 bases from J, with 20 bases between. The CDR3 coding sequence is TGTGCCAGCAGTCCCCCGTCGGGACTTCTATCCTCCTACGAGCAGTACTTC. Its translation is CASSPPSGLLSSYEQYF.

The V gene is TRBV20-1, the J gene TRBJ2-5, with 7 bases that match TRBD1. The J segment lost 9 bases and the V segment lost 0 bases, leaving 10 bases of the junction unmatched. The CDR3 length is 14 residues. CDR1 and CDR2 (germline): DFQATT, SNEGSKA (reference sequence). The CDR3 nucleotides read TGCAGTGCTAGAGATTCCGAGACAGGGTTATCCCAGTACTTC. It translates to CSARDSETGLSQYF.